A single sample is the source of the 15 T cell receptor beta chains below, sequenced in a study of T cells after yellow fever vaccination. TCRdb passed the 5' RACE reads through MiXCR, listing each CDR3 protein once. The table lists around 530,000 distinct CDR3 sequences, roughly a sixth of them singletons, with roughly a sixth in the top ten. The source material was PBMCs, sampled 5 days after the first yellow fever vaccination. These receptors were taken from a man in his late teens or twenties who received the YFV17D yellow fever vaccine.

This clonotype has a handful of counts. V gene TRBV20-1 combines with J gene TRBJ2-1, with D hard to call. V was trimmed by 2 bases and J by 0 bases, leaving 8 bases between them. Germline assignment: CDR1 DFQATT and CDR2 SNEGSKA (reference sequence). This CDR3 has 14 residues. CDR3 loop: CSARSPSSYNEQFF. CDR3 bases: TGCAGTGCTAGAAGCCCAAGCTCCTACAATGAGCAGTTCTTC.

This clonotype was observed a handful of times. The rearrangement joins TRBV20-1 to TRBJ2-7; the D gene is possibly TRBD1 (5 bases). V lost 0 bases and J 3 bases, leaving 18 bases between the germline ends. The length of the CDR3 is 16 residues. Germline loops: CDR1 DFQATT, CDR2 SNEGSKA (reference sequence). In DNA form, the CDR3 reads TGCAGTGCTAGAGATAACGTTCAGGGCACCGTCTACGAGCAGTACGTC. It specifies CSARDNVQGTVYEQYV.

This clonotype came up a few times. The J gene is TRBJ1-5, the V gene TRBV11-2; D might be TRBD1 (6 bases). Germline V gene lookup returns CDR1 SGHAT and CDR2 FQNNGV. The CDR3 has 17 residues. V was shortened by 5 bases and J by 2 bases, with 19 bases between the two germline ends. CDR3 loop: CASSHSDRREGNQPQHF. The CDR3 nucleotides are TGTGCCAGCAGCCACTCAGACAGGAGAGAGGGCAATCAGCCCCAGCATTTT.

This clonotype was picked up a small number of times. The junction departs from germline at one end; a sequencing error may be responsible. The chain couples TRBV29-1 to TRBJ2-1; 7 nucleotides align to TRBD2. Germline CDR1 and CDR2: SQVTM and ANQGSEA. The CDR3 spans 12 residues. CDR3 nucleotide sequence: TGCAGCGTTGCCACCGGGGGGAGGGAAGGGAGGTTC. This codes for CSVATGGREGRF.

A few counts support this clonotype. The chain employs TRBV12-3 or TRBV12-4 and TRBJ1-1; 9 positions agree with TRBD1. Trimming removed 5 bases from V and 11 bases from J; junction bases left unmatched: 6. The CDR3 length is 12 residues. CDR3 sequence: CASSPYGQGAFF. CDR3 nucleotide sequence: TGTGCCAGCAGTCCCTACGGACAGGGGGCTTTCTTT.

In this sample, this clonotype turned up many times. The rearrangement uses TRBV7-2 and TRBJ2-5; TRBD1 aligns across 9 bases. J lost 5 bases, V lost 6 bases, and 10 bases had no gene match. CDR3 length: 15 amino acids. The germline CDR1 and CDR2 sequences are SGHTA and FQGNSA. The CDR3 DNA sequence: TGTGCCAGCAGGTCCGACAGGGGGATAATGGAGACCCAGTACTTC. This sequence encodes CASRSDRGIMETQYF.

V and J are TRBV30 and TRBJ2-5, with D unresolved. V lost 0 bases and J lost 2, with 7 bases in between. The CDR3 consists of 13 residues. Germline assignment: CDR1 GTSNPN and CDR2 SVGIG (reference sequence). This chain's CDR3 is CAWSVDLQETQYF. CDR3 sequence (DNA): TGTGCCTGGAGTGTAGACTTACAAGAGACCCAGTACTTC.

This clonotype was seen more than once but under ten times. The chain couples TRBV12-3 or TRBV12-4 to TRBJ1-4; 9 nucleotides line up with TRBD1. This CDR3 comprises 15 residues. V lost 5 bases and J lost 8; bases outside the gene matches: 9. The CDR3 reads CASSPLGQGGEKLFF. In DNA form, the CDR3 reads TGTGCCAGCAGTCCCCTGGGACAGGGAGGAGAAAAACTGTTTTTT.

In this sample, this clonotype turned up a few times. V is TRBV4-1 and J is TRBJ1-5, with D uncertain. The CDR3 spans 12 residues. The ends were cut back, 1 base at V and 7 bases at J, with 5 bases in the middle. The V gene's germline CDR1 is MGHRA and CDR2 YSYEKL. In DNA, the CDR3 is TGCGCCAGCAGCCAAGGGACCCAGCCCCAGCATTTT. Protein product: CASSQGTQPQHF.

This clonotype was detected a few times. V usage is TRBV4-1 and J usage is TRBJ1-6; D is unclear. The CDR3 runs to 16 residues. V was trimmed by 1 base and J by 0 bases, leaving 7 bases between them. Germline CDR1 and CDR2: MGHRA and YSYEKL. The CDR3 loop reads CASSQATSSYNSPLHF. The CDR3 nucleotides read TGCGCCAGCAGCCAAGCCACGAGCTCCTATAATTCACCCCTCCACTTT.

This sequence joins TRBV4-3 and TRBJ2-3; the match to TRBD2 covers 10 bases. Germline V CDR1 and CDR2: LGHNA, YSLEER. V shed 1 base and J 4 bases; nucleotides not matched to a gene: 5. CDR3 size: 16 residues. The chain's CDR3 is CASSQGNSGGPDTQYF. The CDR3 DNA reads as TGCGCCAGCAGCCAAGGAAATAGCGGGGGGCCAGATACGCAGTATTTT.

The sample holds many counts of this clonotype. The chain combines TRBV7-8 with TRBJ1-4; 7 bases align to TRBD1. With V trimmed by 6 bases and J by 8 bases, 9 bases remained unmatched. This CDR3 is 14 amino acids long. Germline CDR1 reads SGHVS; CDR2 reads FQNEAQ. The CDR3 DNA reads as TGTGCCAGCAGTCGAAGACAGGGAGGCGAAAAACTGTTTTTT. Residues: CASSRRQGGEKLFF.

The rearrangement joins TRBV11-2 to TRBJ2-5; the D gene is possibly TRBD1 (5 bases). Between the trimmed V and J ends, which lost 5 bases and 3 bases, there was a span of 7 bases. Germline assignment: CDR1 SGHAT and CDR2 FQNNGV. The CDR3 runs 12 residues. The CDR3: CASSGQEETQYF. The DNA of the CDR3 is TGTGCCAGCAGCGGACAAGAAGAGACCCAGTACTTC. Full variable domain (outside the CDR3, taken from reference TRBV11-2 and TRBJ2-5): EAGVAQSPRYKIIEKRQSVAFWCNPISGHATLYWYQQILGQGPKLLIQFQNNGVVDDSQLPKDRFSAERLKGVDSTLKIQPAKLEDSAVYLCASSGQEETQYFGPGTRLLVL.

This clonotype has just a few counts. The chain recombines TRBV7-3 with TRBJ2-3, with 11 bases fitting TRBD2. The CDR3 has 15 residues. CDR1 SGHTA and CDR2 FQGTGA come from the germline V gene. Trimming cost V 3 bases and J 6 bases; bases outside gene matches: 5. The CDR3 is CASSLGLAAVDTQYF. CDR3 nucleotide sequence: TGTGCCAGCAGCTTGGGACTAGCGGCTGTGGATACGCAGTATTTT. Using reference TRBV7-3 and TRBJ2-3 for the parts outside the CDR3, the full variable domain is GAGVSQTPSNKVTEKGKYVELRCDPISGHTALYWYRQSLGQGPEFLIYFQGTGAADDSGLPNDRFFAVRPEGSVSTLKIQRTERGDSAVYLCASSLGLAAVDTQYFGPGTRLTVL.

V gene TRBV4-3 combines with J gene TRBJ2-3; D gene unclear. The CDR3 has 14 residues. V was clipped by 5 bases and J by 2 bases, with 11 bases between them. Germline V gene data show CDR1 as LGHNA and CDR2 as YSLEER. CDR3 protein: CASSRLGNTDTQYF. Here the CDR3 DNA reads TGCGCCAGCAGCAGACTGGGAAACACAGATACGCAGTATTTT.